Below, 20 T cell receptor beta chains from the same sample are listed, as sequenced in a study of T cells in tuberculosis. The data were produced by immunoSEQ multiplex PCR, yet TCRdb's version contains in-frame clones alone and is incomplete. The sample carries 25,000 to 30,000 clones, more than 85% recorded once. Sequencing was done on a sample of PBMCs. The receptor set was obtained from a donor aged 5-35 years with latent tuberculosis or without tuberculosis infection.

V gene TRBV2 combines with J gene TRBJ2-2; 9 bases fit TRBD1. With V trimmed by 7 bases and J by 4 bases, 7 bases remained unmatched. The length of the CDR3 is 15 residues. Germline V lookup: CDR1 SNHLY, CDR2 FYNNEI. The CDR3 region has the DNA TGTGCCAGCAATCCGGGACAGGGAGGCACCGGGGAGCTGTTTTTT. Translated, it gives CASNPGQGGTGELFF.

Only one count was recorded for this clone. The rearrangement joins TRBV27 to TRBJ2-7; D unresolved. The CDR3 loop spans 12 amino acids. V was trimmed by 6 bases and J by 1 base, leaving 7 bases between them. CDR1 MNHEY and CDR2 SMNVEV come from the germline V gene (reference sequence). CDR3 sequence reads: CASSHNSYEQYF. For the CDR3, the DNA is TGTGCCAGCAGCCACAATTCCTACGAGCAGTACTTC.

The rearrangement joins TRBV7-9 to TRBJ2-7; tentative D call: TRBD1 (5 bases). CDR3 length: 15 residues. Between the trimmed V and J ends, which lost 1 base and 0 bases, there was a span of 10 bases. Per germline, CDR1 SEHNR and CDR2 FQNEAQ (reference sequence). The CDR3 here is CASSLVMTDSYEQYF. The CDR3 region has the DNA TGTGCCAGCAGCTTAGTTATGACAGACTCCTACGAGCAGTACTTC. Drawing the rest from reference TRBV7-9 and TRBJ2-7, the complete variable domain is DTGVSQNPRHKITKRGQNVTFRCDPISEHNRLYWYRQTLGQGPEFLTYFQNEAQLEKSRLLSDRFSAERPKGSFSTLEIQRTEQGDSAMYLCASSLVMTDSYEQYFGPGTRLTVT.

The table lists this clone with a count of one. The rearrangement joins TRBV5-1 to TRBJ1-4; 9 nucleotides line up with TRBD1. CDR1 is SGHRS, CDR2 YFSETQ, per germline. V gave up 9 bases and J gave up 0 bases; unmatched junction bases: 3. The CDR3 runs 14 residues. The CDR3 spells CATRQGATNEKLFF. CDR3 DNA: TGCGCCACCAGACAGGGGGCAACTAATGAAAAACTGTTTTTT.

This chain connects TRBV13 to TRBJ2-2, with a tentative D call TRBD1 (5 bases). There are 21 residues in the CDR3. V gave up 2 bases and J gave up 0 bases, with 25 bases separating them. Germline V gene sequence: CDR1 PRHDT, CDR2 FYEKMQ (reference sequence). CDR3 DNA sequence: TGTGCCAGCAGCTTATCACCTGGGGCGACTTCGTCAGACGCGAACACCGGGGAGCTGTTTTTT. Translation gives CASSLSPGATSSDANTGELFF.

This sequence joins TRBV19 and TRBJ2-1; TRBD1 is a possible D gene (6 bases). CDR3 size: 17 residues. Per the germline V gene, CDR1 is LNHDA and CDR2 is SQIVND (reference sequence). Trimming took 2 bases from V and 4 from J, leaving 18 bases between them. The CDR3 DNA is TGTGCCAGTAGTATACCCCTGAGGAGCGGACAGTACAATGAGCAGTTCTTC. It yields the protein CASSIPLRSGQYNEQFF. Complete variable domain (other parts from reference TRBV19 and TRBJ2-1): DGGITQSPKYLFRKEGQNVTLSCEQNLNHDAMYWYRQDPGQGLRLIYYSQIVNDFQKGDIAEGYSVSREKKESFPLTVTSAQKNPTAFYLCASSIPLRSGQYNEQFFGPGTRLTVL.

The CDR3 DNA reads TGTGCCAGCAGCTTAGTCGTTACTAACTATGGCTACACCTTC. This sequence encodes CASSLVVTNYGYTF. V and J are TRBV7-9 and TRBJ1-2; D remains ambiguous. Per germline, CDR1 SEHNR and CDR2 FQNEAQ (reference sequence). The CDR3 has 14 residues. The germline V and J ends were trimmed by 1 base and 0 bases, with 6 bases remaining between them. Supplemented by reference TRBV7-9 and TRBJ1-2, the full variable domain reads DTGVSQNPRHKITKRGQNVTFRCDPISEHNRLYWYRQTLGQGPEFLTYFQNEAQLEKSRLLSDRFSAERPKGSFSTLEIQRTEQGDSAMYLCASSLVVTNYGYTFGSGTRLTVV.

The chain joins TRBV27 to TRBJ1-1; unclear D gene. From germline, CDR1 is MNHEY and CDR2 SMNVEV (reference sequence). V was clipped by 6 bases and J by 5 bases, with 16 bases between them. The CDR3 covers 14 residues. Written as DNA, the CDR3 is TGTGCCAGCAGCTTAGAACTGGGCTGGACTGAAGCTTTCTTT. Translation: CASSLELGWTEAFF.

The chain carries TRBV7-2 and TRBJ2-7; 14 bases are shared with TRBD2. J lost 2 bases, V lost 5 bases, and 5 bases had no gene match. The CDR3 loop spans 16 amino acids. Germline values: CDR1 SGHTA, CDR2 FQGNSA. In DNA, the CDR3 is TGTGCCAGCAGCCCGCTGACTAGCGGGGGGGCCTACGAGCAGTACTTC. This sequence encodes CASSPLTSGGAYEQYF.

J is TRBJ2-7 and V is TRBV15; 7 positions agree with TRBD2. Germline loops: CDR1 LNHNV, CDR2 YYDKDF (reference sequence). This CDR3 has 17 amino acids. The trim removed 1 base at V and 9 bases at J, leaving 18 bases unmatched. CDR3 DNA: TGTGCCACCAGCAGAGTTGGAGGCACCCGCGGGGGTAGCGTGCAGTACTTC. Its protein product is CATSRVGGTRGGSVQYF.

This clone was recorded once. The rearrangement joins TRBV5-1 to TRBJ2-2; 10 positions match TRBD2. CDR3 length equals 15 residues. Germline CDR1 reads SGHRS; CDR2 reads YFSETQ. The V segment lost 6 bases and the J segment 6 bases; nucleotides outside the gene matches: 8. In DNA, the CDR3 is TGCGCCAGCACCTCCGGGACTAGCGTCTCCGGGGAGCTGTTTTTT. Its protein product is CASTSGTSVSGELFF.

The CDR3 is CASSLEINTVYGYTF. The CDR3 DNA sequence: TGTGCCAGCAGCTTAGAGATCAACACCGTCTATGGCTACACCTTC. The rearrangement joins TRBV7-2 to TRBJ1-2; D unclear. Trimming took off 1 base at V and 4 bases at J, with 13 bases between the two ends. Germline values: CDR1 SGHTA, CDR2 FQGNSA. CDR3 length: 15 residues.

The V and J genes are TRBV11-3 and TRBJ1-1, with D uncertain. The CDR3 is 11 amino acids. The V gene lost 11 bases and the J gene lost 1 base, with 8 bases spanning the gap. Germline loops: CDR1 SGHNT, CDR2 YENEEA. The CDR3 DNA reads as TGTGCCGAGCGGGGGAACACTGAAGCTTTCTTT. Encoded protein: CAERGNTEAFF.

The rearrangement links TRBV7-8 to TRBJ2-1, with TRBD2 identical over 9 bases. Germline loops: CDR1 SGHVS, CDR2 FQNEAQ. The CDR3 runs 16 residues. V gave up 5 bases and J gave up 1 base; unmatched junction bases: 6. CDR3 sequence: CASSRSSGVSYNEQFF. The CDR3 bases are TGTGCCAGCAGCCGATCTAGCGGGGTTTCCTACAATGAGCAGTTCTTC.

The DNA for the CDR3 is TGCGCCAGCAGCCTAGGGACAGGGGGCTGGGGGATCGATACGCAGTATTTT. Amino acids: CASSLGTGGWGIDTQYF. V and J are TRBV5-1 and TRBJ2-3, with 12 bases identical to TRBD1. Germline assignment: CDR1 SGHRS and CDR2 YFSETQ. Germline trimming cut 4 bases from V and 6 bases from J; bases unmatched to any gene: 12. The CDR3 loop spans 17 amino acids. Looking up the rest from reference TRBV5-1 and TRBJ2-3 gives the full variable domain: KAGVTQTPRYLIKTRGQQVTLSCSPISGHRSVSWYQQTPGQGLQFLFEYFSETQRNKGNFPGRFSGRQFSNSRSEMNVSTLELGDSALYLCASSLGTGGWGIDTQYFGPGTRLTVL.

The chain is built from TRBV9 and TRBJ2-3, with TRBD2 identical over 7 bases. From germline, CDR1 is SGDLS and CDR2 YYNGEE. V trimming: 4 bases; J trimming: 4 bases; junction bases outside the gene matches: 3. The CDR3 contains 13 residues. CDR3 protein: CASSLTSADTQYF. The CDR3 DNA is TGTGCCAGCAGCTTAACTAGCGCAGATACGCAGTATTTT.

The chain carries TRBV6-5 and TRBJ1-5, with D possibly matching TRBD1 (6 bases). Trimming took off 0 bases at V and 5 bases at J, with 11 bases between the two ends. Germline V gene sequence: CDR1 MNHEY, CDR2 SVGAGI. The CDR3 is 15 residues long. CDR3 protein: CASSYSYRADQPQHF. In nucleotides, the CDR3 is TGTGCCAGCAGTTACTCATACAGGGCGGATCAGCCCCAGCATTTT.

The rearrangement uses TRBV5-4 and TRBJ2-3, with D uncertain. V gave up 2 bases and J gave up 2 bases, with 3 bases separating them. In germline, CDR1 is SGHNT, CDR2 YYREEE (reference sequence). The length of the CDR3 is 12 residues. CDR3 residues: CASSLATDTQYF. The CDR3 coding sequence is TGTGCCAGCAGCTTAGCCACAGATACGCAGTATTTT.

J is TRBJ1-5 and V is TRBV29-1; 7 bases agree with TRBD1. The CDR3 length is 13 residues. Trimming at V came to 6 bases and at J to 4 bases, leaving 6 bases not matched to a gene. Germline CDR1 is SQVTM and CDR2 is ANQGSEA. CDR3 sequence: CSVMTGSNQPQHF. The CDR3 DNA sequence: TGCAGCGTCATGACAGGGAGTAATCAGCCCCAGCATTTT.

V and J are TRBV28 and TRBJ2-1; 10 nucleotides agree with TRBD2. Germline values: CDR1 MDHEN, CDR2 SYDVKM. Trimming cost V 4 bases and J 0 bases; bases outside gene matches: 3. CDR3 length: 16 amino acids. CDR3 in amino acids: CASSSPSGSSYNEQFF. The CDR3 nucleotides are TGTGCCAGCAGTTCACCTAGCGGGAGCTCCTACAATGAGCAGTTCTTC.